This T cell receptor beta chain was retrieved from a study of Graves' ophthalmopathy and Graves' hyperthyroidism. This clonotype was seen repeatedly, ten times or more. Investigators amplified TCR beta CDR3 regions from RNA transcripts. Amplification began with first-round RT-PCR using HTBI primers, then second-round multiplex PCR was performed. MiXCR, run by TCRdb on the multiplex PCR reads, gives a single entry per CDR3 protein. The table has about 620,000 distinct CDR3 sequences, 22% seen once. This CDR3 comprises 15 residues. With 0 bases removed from V and 4 bases from J, the gap between germline ends came to 12 bases. Germline CDR1 is MGHRA and CDR2 is YSYEKL. Isolation of PBMCs was performed using 10 ml of fresh peripheral blood.

The receptor was isolated from a woman in her late teens or twenties with stable Graves' hyperthyroidism. Some clones in this sample may be carry-over from other donors' samples. The rearrangement uses TRBV4-1 and TRBJ1-2; D not resolved. Sequencing was performed on peripheral blood. CDR3 sequence: CASSQDVTGFYGYTF. The CDR3 DNA reads TGCGCCAGCAGCCAAGATGTAACCGGGTTCTATGGCTACACCTTC.